Listed here are 9 T cell receptor beta chains from one sample, sequenced in a study of T-cell reconstitution after alpha-beta-depleted transplantation in children. Preparing the TCRbeta library involved the use of unique molecular identifiers. TCRdb ran MiXCR on the PCR reads and lists one entry per CDR3 protein. Among roughly 280,000 distinct CDR3 sequences listed, 9.5% to 13% were seen once. The sample in question was peripheral blood, obtained 180 days after TCRalphabeta/CD19-depleted stem cell transplant. The origin of the receptors is a male patient between 2 and 10 years old who had a stem cell transplant for chronic granulomatous disease, so the T cells may come from the graft donor.

This clonotype was counted ten times or more. The V and J genes are TRBV4-3 and TRBJ1-1; D gene ambiguous. The CDR3 contains 13 residues. Between the trimmed V and J ends, which lost 5 bases and 3 bases, there was a span of 10 bases. The V gene's germline CDR1 is LGHNA and CDR2 YSLEER. This chain's CDR3 is CASSAKSDTEAFF. The CDR3 bases are TGCGCCAGCAGCGCTAAGTCTGACACTGAAGCTTTCTTT.

This clonotype was detected a few times. The chain has TRBV15 and TRBJ2-1, with 9 positions matching TRBD2. The CDR3 is 13 amino acids. In germline, CDR1 is LNHNV, CDR2 YYDKDF (reference sequence). The J segment lost 3 bases and the V segment lost 6 bases, leaving 0 bases of the junction unmatched. Written as DNA, the CDR3 is TGTGCCACCAGTAGCGGGAGCTACAATGAGCAGTTCTTC. This translates into CATSSGSYNEQFF.

At least ten counts were recorded for this clonotype. This chain connects TRBV20-1 to TRBJ2-5; 9 nucleotides match TRBD1. The V gene end was trimmed by 6 bases and the J gene end by 10 bases; junction bases not matched to a gene: 18. The CDR3 has 15 residues. Germline CDR1 DFQATT, CDR2 SNEGSKA (reference sequence). This CDR3 is CSAFAATGGRGDQYF. In nucleotides, the CDR3 is TGCAGTGCGTTCGCTGCTACAGGGGGCCGGGGGGACCAGTACTTC.

This clonotype showed up many times. This chain links TRBV28 with TRBJ2-3, with 9 bases that match TRBD1. The trim removed 4 bases at V and 3 bases at J, leaving 14 bases unmatched. CDR1 and CDR2 from the germline V gene are MDHEN and SYDVKM. This CDR3 spans 18 amino acids. The CDR3 loop reads CASSSPTAGTGRTDTQYF. For the CDR3, the DNA is TGTGCCAGCAGTTCCCCCACCGCCGGGACAGGGCGGACAGATACGCAGTATTTT.

This clonotype was recorded at least ten times. This rearrangement joins TRBV12-3 or TRBV12-4 to TRBJ2-7, with 7 bases lining up with TRBD2. J gave up 2 bases and V 2 bases, and 6 bases lay outside the gene matches. This CDR3 region has 15 residues. The CDR3 nucleotides are TGTGCCAGCAGTTTACAAACGGGAGGTCCCTACGAGCAGTACTTC. Residues: CASSLQTGGPYEQYF.

This clonotype has ten or more counts. The V and J genes are TRBV9 and TRBJ2-1; D might be TRBD1 (6 bases). V shed 0 bases and J shed 9 bases, with 13 bases lying between them. The CDR3 spans 14 residues. Germline loops: CDR1 SGDLS, CDR2 YYNGEE. The CDR3 nucleotides are TGTGCCAGCAGCGTAGCACTGGGGGCCGCTGAGCAGTTCTTC. As protein: CASSVALGAAEQFF. Filled out from reference TRBV9 and TRBJ2-1, the complete variable domain reads DSGVTQTPKHLITATGQRVTLRCSPRSGDLSVYWYQQSLDQGLQFLIQYYNGEERAKGNILERFSAQQFPDLHSELNLSSLELGDSALYFCASSVALGAAEQFFGPGTRLTVL.

This clonotype was detected many times. CDR3 coding DNA: TGTGCCAGCAGCTTAGTACCGGGACTAGCGGAACCTGAGCAGTTCTTC. Encoded protein: CASSLVPGLAEPEQFF. This chain links TRBV11-1 with TRBJ2-1, with TRBD2 identical over 11 bases. V shed 1 base, J shed 9 bases, and the junction held 8 bases outside the gene matches. Germline CDR1 is SGHAT and CDR2 is FQDESV (reference sequence). This CDR3 has 16 amino acids. Complete variable domain (other parts from reference TRBV11-1 and TRBJ2-1): EAEVAQSPRYKITEKSQAVAFWCDPISGHATLYWYRQILGQGPELLVQFQDESVVDDSQLPKDRFSAERLKGVDSTLKIQPAELGDSAMYLCASSLVPGLAEPEQFFGPGTRLTVL.

This clonotype was observed a few times. V and J are TRBV7-9 and TRBJ2-7; the D gene is possibly TRBD2 (7 bases). The CDR3 has 17 amino acids. Trimming pared 4 bases from V and 2 bases from J, leaving 21 bases between. Germline CDR1 is SEHNR and CDR2 is FQNEAQ (reference sequence). This CDR3 is CASSSHKGGGRPYEQYF. In DNA, the CDR3 is TGTGCCAGCAGCTCCCATAAGGGGGGGGGGAGGCCCTACGAGCAGTACTTC.

At least ten counts were recorded for this clonotype. The V call is TRBV12-3 or TRBV12-4, the J call TRBJ1-4; D remains unclear. The V and J ends lost 5 bases and 0 bases respectively, with 10 bases between them. The CDR3 is made up of 15 amino acids. As DNA, the CDR3 is TGTGCCAGCAGTCCCCGAGGTACAACTAATGAAAAACTGTTTTTT. This translates into CASSPRGTTNEKLFF.